This TCR beta chain originates from a study of response to subunit inactivated influenza vaccine. Overall study findings and caveats: It was the authors' suggestion that each seasonal influenza vaccination recruits few new T cells.

The germline V gene has CDR1 MDHEN and CDR2 SYDVKM. This CDR3 spans 19 amino acids. J was trimmed by 2 bases and V by 4 bases; bases with no gene match: 18. About this clonotype itself: No antigen is known for it.

Via MiXCR, TCRdb re-called the RT-PCR reads, giving one row per CDR3 protein. The data show under 800,000 distinct CDR3 sequences, roughly 13% seen once. This material consisted of PBMCs from blood, taken approximately 15 days before vaccination. This sequence originates from a man in his fifties who received an inactivated influenza vaccine. The chain has TRBV28 and TRBJ2-3; 7 bases line up with TRBD1. In DNA, the CDR3 is TGTGCCAGCAGTTCGCAACTGGGGCTCGACAGGGAGTCCACAGATACGCAGTATTTT. As protein: CASSSQLGLDRESTDTQYF.